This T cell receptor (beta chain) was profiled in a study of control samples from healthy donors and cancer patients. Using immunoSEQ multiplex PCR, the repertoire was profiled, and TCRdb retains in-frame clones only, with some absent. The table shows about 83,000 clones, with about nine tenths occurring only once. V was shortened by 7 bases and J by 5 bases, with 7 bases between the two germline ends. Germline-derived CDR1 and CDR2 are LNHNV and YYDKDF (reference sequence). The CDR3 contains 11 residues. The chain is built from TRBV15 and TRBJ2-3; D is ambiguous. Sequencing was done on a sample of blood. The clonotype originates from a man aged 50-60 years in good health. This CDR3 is CATKAGDTQYF. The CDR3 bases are TGTGCCACCAAGGCAGGAGATACGCAGTATTTT.